The next 9 T cell receptor beta chains were all read from a single sample in a study of CD8 T cells in ankylosing spondylitis. TCRdb re-analysed the 5' RACE reads in MiXCR, keeping a single row per CDR3 protein. This table has 25,000 to 30,000 distinct CDR3 sequences, 5.3% appearing once. The sample was blood, either unsorted or a sorted T cell fraction (not recorded which). The receptor set was obtained from a female donor with ankylosing spondylitis or in good health (not recorded which).

This clonotype was counted many times. This chain uses TRBV9 with TRBJ2-7; TRBD1 agrees at 7 bases. Looked up from germline, CDR1 is SGDLS and CDR2 is YYNGEE. V dropped 4 bases and J dropped 3; count of bases not matched to a gene: 7. This CDR3 is built from 14 residues. The CDR3 nucleotides read TGTGCCAGCAGCTTCTTAGGGGACAGCTACGAGCAGTACTTC. Translated, it gives CASSFLGDSYEQYF.

This clonotype was counted at least ten times. The chain links TRBV9 to TRBJ1-5; a possible D gene is TRBD1 (6 bases). In germline, CDR1 is SGDLS, CDR2 YYNGEE. Trimming took 0 bases from V and 3 from J, leaving 10 bases between them. CDR3 size: 15 residues. The CDR3, as DNA: TGTGCCAGCAGCGTAGGTACAGGGAACAATCAGCCCCAGCATTTT. It encodes CASSVGTGNNQPQHF.

This clonotype was detected ten times or more. CDR3: CASSVGTSGGTDTQYF. The CDR3 DNA is TGTGCCAGCAGCGTCGGGACTAGCGGGGGGACAGATACGCAGTATTTT. The chain joins TRBV9 to TRBJ2-3; 15 bases agree with TRBD2. Germline assignment: CDR1 SGDLS and CDR2 YYNGEE. This CDR3 has 16 residues. Trimming cost V 2 bases and J 3 bases; bases outside gene matches: 1.

The CDR3 DNA reads as TGTGCCAGCAGCGGCGGAGGGCCAGCAGAGACCCAGTACTTC. Translation: CASSGGGPAETQYF. The chain has TRBV9 and TRBJ2-5; a weak D match, TRBD2 (6 bases). With 3 bases removed from V and 4 bases from J, the gap between germline ends came to 13 bases. The CDR3 loop spans 14 amino acids. In germline, CDR1 is SGDLS, CDR2 YYNGEE.

This clonotype occurred many times. The rearrangement uses TRBV9 and TRBJ2-1; D may correspond to TRBD1 or TRBD2 (5 bases each). V was pared by 0 bases and J by 0 bases, with 10 bases between. Germline CDR1 SGDLS, CDR2 YYNGEE. The CDR3 is 16 residues long. The DNA for the CDR3 is TGTGCCAGCAGCGTAGGGGCAGGGAGCTCCTACAATGAGCAGTTCTTC. This codes for CASSVGAGSSYNEQFF.

This clonotype appeared many times. V usage is TRBV9 and J usage is TRBJ2-3; no clear D. The V end was cut by 3 bases, the J end by 7 bases, with 9 bases between. CDR1 is SGDLS, CDR2 YYNGEE, per germline. The CDR3 totals 12 residues. This CDR3 reads CASSAIMNTQYF. Here the CDR3 DNA reads TGTGCCAGCAGCGCCATCATGAATACGCAGTATTTT.

This clonotype was counted many times. This chain connects TRBV9 to TRBJ2-6; 12 bases match TRBD1. V lost 0 bases, J lost 4 bases, and 11 bases stayed unmatched. Germline lookup yields CDR1 SGDLS and CDR2 YYNGEE. The CDR3 extends over 20 amino acids. The CDR3 here is CASSVVGPGQGARGANVLTF. In DNA form, the CDR3 reads TGTGCCAGCAGCGTAGTAGGACCGGGACAGGGGGCGCGAGGGGCCAACGTCCTGACTTTC.

This clonotype came up many times. The gene calls are TRBV9 and TRBJ2-1; a weak D match, TRBD2 (6 bases). This CDR3 is built from 15 residues. V lost 0 bases and J lost 7, with 14 bases in between. Germline-derived CDR1 and CDR2 are SGDLS and YYNGEE. The CDR3 DNA follows: TGTGCCAGCAGCGTAGGGCTAGCGAGCTATAATGAGCAGTTCTTC. As protein: CASSVGLASYNEQFF.

This clonotype was observed at least ten times. J is TRBJ2-2 and V is TRBV9, with 8 bases identical to TRBD2. The CDR3 spans 17 residues. Germline lookup yields CDR1 SGDLS and CDR2 YYNGEE. The V gene end was trimmed by 0 bases and the J gene end by 1 base; junction bases not matched to a gene: 5. The CDR3 is CASSVGAGALNTGELFF. The CDR3 DNA follows: TGTGCCAGCAGCGTAGGAGCGGGGGCATTGAACACCGGGGAGCTGTTTTTT.